Sequencing of this T cell receptor (beta chain) was carried out in a study of blood T cell repertoires in COVID-19. Original methodology: From reference gene primer amplification, estimates of nucleated cell counts were derived. Measured with immunoSEQ multiplex PCR; TCRdb has only the in-frame clones, and not every one. That table is the source of V, J and clone size, and D and trimming were worked out from the DNA. The sample carries about 80,000 clones, approximately 90% recorded once. The CDR3 length is 15 residues. Looked up from germline, CDR1 is MDHEN and CDR2 is SYDVKM. The V end lost 10 bases, the J end lost 0 bases, and 13 bases lay between the germline ends.

This sequence joins TRBV28 and TRBJ2-6; the D gene is possibly TRBD1 (6 bases). The source material was peripheral blood. The sequence derives from a man aged 30 to 45 with acute or convalescent COVID-19. CDR3 sequence: CATGTPSSGANVLTF. The CDR3 bases are TGTGCCACCGGGACACCGAGCTCTGGGGCCAACGTCCTGACTTTC.